The present TCR beta chain was sequenced within a study of blood T cell repertoires in COVID-19. Study-wide background: Some COVID-19 samples were acute and others convalescent; all came from the United States, Italy and Spain. Nucleic acid was either cDNA or gDNA, and it came from T cells, B-cell-depleted T cells, or PBMCs.

Here immunoSEQ multiplex PCR was the method, and the copy in TCRdb shows in-frame clones only, minus some. The sample shows roughly 150,000 clones, roughly nine tenths of them seen only once. This clone was picked up one time. J was trimmed by 7 bases and V by 1 base; bases with no gene match: 17. CDR1 is SGHRS and CDR2 is YFSETQ in the germline V gene. CDR3 length equals 18 residues. The source of this sequence is a woman between 65 and 79 years old with acute or convalescent COVID-19. This rearrangement joins TRBV5-1 to TRBJ2-1; 7 bases agree with TRBD1. The sample comprised peripheral blood. This CDR3 is CASSLPKDRPQYGNEQFF. CDR3 DNA: TGCGCCAGCAGCTTGCCGAAGGACAGGCCACAATATGGGAATGAGCAGTTCTTC.